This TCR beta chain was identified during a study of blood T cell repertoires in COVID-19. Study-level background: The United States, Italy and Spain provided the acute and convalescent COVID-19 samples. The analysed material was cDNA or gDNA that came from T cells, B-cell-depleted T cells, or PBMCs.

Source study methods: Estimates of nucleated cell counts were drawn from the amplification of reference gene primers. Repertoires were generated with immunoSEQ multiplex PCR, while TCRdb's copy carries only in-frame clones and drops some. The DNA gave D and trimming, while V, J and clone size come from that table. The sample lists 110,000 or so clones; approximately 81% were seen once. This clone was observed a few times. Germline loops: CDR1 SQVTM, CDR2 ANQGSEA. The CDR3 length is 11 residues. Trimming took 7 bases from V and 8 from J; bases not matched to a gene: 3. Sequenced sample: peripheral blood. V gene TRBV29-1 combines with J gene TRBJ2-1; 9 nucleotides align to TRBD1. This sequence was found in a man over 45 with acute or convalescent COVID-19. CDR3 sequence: CSDRTGDEQFF. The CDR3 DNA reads TGCAGCGACCGGACAGGGGATGAGCAGTTCTTC.